Following are 5 T cell receptor beta chains from one sample sequenced in a study of cytomegalovirus exposure and HLA in healthy donors. Amplification used 60 Vbeta primers and 13 Jbeta primers. The data were produced by immunoSEQ multiplex PCR, yet TCRdb's version contains in-frame clones alone and is incomplete. The table records around 75,000 clones, about 70% of them present only once. The sequenced sample consisted of PBMCs. These receptors were obtained from a man aged 18 to 30 in good health and CMV-seronegative.

The V gene is TRBV6-4, the J gene TRBJ2-4; D gene uncertain. The V and J ends lost 0 bases and 0 bases respectively, with 9 bases between them. The CDR3 length is 16 residues. Germline CDR1 MRHNA, CDR2 SNTAGT. The CDR3 nucleotides read TGTGCCAGCAGTGACTCGGAGACTGAAGCCAAAAACATTCAGTACTTC. Its translation is CASSDSETEAKNIQYF.

This clone was counted a few times. The V and J genes are TRBV6-1 and TRBJ2-4; D perhaps matches TRBD1 (6 bases). Germline values: CDR1 MNHNS, CDR2 SASEGT. This CDR3 is 14 amino acids long. Trimming cost V 8 bases and J 0 bases, with 11 bases left between them. CDR3 coding DNA: TGTGCCAGCGGGCAGGGGATAGCCAAAAACATTCAGTACTTC. Its protein is CASGQGIAKNIQYF.

V is TRBV19 and J is TRBJ1-5; no clear D gene. V was clipped by 1 base and J by 5 bases, with 15 bases between them. This CDR3 is 16 amino acids long. Germline CDR1 and CDR2: LNHDA and SQIVND (reference sequence). The CDR3 DNA sequence: TGTGCCAGTAGTATAGGGGCCGGGAACCGGGATCAGCCCCAGCATTTT. Translating gives CASSIGAGNRDQPQHF.

In this sample, this clone turned up once. The rearrangement uses TRBV7-2 and TRBJ1-3; D is undetermined. CDR1 and CDR2 from the germline V gene are SGHTA and FQGNSA. The V end lost 5 bases, the J end lost 1 base, and 12 bases lay between the germline ends. The CDR3 is 15 amino acids. The CDR3: CASSREISSGNTIYF. The CDR3 DNA is TGTGCCAGCAGCCGGGAAATTTCTTCTGGAAACACCATATATTTT.

The chain uses TRBV7-6 and TRBJ2-3, with 8 bases aligning to TRBD1. This CDR3 is built from 16 residues. CDR1 is SGHVS, CDR2 FNYEAQ, per germline. V trimming: 0 bases; J trimming: 3 bases; junction bases outside the gene matches: 5. CDR3 region: CASSLADRAWTDTQYF. DNA of the CDR3: TGTGCCAGCAGCTTAGCGGACAGGGCGTGGACAGATACGCAGTATTTT.